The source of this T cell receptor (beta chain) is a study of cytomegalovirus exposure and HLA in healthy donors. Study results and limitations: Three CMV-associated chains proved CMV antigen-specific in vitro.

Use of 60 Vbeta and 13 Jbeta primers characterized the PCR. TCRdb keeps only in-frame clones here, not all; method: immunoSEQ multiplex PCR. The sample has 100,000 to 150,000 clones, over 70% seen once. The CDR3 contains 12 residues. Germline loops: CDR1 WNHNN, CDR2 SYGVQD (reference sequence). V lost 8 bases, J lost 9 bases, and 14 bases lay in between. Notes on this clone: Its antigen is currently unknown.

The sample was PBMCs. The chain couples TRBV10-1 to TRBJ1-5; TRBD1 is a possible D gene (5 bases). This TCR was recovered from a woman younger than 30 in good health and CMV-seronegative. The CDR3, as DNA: TGCGCCAGCCCAGGGACGCGGGGGCCCCAGCATTTT. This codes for CASPGTRGPQHF.